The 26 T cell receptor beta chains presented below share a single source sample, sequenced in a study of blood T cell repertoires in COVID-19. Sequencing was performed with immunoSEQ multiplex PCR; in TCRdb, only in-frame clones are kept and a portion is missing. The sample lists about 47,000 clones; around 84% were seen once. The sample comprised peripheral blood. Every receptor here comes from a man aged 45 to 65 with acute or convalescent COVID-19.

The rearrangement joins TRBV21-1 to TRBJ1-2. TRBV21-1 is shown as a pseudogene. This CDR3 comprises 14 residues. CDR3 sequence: CASSKGLSTEGYTF. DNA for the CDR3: TGTGCCAGCAGCAAGGGACTGAGTACAGAGGGCTACACCTTC.

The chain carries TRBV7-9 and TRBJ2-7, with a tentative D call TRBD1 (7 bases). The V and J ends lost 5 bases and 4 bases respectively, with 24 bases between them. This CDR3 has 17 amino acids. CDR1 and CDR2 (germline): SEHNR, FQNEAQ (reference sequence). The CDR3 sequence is CASSRIEAGRGPYEQYF. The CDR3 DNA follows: TGTGCCAGCAGCCGAATAGAGGCGGGAAGGGGGCCTTACGAGCAGTACTTC.

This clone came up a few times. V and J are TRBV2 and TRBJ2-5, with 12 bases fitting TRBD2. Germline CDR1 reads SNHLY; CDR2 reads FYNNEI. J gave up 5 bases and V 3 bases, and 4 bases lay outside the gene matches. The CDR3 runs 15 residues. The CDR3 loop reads CASSESSGGAETQYF. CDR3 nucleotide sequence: TGTGCCAGCAGTGAGTCTAGCGGGGGGGCGGAGACCCAGTACTTC.

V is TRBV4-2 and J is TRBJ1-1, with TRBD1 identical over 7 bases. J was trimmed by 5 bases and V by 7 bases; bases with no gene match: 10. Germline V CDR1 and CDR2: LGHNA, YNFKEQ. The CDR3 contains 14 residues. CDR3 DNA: TGTGCCAGCACACCAGGGGGTTGGGGGACTGAAGCTTTCTTT. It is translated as CASTPGGWGTEAFF.

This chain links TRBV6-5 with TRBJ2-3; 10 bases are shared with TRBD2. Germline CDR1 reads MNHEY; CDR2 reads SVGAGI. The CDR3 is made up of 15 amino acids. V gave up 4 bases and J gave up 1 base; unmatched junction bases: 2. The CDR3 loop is CASSFGTSGTDTQYF. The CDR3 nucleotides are TGTGCCAGCAGTTTCGGGACTAGCGGCACAGATACGCAGTATTTT.

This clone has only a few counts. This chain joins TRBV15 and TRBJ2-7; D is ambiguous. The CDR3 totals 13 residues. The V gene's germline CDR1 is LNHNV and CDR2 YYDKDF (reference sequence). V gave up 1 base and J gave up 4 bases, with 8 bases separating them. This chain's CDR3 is CATSRGLEYEQYF. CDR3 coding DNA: TGTGCCACCAGCAGAGGCCTAGAATACGAGCAGTACTTC.

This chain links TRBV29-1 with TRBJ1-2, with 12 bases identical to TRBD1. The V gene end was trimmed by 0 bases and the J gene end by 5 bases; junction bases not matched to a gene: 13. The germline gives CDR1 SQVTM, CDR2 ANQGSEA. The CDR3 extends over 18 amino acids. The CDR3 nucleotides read TGCAGCGTTGAAGATCTTTATGGGACAGGGGGCAAACTATATGGCTACACCTTC. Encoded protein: CSVEDLYGTGGKLYGYTF.

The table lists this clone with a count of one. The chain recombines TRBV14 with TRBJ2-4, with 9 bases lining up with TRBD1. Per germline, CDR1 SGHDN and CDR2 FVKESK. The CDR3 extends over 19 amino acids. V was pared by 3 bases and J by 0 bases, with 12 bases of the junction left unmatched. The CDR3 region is CASSHTRDRAYLAKNIQYF. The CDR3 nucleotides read TGTGCCAGCAGCCACACCCGGGACAGGGCTTATTTAGCCAAAAACATTCAGTACTTC.

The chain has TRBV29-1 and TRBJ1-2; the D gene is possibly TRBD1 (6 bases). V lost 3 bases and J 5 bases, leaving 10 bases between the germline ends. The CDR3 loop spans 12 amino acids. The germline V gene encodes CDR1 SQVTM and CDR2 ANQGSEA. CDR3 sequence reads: CSVDRQGYGYTF. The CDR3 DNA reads TGCAGCGTTGATCGGCAGGGGTATGGCTACACCTTC. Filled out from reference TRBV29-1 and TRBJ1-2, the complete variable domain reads SAVISQKPSRDICQRGTSLTIQCQVDSQVTMMFWYRQQPGQSLTLIATANQGSEATYESGFVIDKFPISRPNLTFSTLTVSNMSPEDSSIYLCSVDRQGYGYTFGSGTRLTVV.

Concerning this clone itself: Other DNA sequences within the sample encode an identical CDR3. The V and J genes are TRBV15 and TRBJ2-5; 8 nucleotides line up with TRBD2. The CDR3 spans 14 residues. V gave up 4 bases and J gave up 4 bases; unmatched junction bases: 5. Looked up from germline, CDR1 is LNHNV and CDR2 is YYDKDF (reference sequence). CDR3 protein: CATSTRGGRETQYF. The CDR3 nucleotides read TGTGCCACCAGCACCCGGGGGGGGAGAGAGACCCAGTACTTC.

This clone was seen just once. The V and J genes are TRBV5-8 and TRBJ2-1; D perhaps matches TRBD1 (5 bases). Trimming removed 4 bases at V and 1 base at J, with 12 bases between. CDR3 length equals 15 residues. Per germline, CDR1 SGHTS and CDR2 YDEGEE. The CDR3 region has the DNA TGTGCCAGCAGCCAGGACACAAATTCCTACAATGAGCAGTTCTTC. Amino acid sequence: CASSQDTNSYNEQFF.

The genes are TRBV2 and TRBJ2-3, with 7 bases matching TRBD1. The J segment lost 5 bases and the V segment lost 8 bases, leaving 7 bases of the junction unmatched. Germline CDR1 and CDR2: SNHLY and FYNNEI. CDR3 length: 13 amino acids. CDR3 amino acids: CASGLGGRDTQYF. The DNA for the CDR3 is TGTGCCAGCGGCTTAGGGGGCAGAGATACGCAGTATTTT. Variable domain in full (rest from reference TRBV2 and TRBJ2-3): EPEVTQTPSHQVTQMGQEVILRCVPISNHLYFYWYRQILGQKVEFLVSFYNNEISEKSEIFDDQFSVERPDGSNFTLKIRSTKLEDSAMYFCASGLGGRDTQYFGPGTRLTVL.

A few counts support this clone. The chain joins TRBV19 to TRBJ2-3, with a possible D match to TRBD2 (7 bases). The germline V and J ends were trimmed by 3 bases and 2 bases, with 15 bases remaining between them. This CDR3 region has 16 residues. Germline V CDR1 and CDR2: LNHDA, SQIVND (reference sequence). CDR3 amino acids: CASSIYGGGLTDTQYF. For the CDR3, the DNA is TGTGCCAGTAGTATTTACGGCGGGGGCCTCACAGATACGCAGTATTTT.

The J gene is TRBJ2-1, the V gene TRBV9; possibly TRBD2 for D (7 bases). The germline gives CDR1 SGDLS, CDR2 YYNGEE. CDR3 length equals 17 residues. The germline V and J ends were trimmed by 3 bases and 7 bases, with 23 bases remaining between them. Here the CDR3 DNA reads TGTGCCAGCAGCGCCCCCGGGGGGCCTGGGTTGGGTAATGAGCAGTTCTTC. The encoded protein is CASSAPGGPGLGNEQFF.

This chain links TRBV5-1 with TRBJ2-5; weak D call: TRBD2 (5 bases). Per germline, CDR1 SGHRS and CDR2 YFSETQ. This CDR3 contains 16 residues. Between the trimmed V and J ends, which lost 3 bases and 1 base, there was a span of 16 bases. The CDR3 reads CASSSNSRGGQETQYF. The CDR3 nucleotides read TGCGCCAGCAGCTCGAACTCTCGCGGAGGCCAAGAGACCCAGTACTTC.

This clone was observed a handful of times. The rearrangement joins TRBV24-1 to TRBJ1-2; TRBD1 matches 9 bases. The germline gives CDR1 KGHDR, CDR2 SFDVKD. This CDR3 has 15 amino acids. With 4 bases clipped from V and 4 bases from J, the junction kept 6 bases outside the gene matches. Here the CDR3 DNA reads TGTGCCACCAGTGACCCGACAGGGGGAGGCTATGGCTACACCTTC. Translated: CATSDPTGGGYGYTF.

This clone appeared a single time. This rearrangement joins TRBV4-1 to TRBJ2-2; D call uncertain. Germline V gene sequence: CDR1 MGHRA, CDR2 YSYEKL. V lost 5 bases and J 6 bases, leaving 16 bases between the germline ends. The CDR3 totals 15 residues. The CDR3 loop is CASSFQPGEAGELFF. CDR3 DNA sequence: TGCGCCAGCAGCTTTCAACCCGGCGAGGCCGGGGAGCTGTTTTTT.

CDR3 coding DNA: TGTGCCAGCAGCCAAGATCAAGGGGTCGACGGTTATGGCTACACCTTC. It translates to CASSQDQGVDGYGYTF. V is TRBV4-2 and J is TRBJ1-2; tentative D call: TRBD1 (5 bases). The CDR3 is 16 residues long. Germline values: CDR1 LGHNA, CDR2 YNFKEQ. V was pared by 0 bases and J by 5 bases, with 16 bases between.

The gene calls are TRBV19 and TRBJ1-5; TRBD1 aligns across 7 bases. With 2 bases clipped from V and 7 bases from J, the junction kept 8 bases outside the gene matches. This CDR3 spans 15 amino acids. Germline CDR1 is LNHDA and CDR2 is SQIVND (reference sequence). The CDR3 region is CASSINRGPEQPQHF. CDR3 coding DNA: TGTGCCAGTAGTATAAACAGGGGCCCGGAGCAGCCCCAGCATTTT.

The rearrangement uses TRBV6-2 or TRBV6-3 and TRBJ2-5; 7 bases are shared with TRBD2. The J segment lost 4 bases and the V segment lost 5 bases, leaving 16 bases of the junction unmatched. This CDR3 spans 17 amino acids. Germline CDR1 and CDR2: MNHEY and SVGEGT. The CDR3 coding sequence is TGTGCCAGCAGTCGCTCTAGCGGACCTTTAATGGGAGAGACCCAGTACTTC. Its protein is CASSRSSGPLMGETQYF.

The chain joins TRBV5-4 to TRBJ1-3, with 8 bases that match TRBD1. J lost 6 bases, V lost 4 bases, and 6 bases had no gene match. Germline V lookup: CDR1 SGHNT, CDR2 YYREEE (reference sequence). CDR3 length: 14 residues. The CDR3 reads CASSQDRGVNTIYF. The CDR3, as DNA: TGTGCCAGCAGCCAAGACAGGGGAGTAAACACCATATATTTT.

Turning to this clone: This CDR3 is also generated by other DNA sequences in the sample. The CDR3 sequence: CASSRQVSYEQYF. The CDR3 DNA follows: TGTGCCAGCAGCCGACAGGTTTCCTACGAGCAGTACTTC. The chain joins TRBV7-9 to TRBJ2-7; perhaps TRBD1 as D (6 bases). V lost 5 bases and J 1 base, leaving 9 bases between the germline ends. Per the germline V gene, CDR1 is SEHNR and CDR2 is FQNEAQ (reference sequence). The CDR3 totals 13 residues.

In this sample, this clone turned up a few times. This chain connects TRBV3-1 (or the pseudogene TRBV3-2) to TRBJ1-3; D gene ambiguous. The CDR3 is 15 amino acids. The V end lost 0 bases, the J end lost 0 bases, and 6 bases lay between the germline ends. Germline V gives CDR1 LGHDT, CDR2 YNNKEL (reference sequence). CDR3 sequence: CASSQESSSGNTIYF. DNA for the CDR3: TGTGCCAGCAGCCAAGAGAGTTCCTCTGGAAACACCATATATTTT.

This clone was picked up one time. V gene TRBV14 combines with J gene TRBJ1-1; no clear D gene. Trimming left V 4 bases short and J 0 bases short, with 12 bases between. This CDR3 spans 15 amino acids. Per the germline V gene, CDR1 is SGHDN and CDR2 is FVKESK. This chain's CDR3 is CASSPLLVMNTEAFF. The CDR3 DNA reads TGTGCCAGCAGCCCGTTGCTAGTTATGAACACTGAAGCTTTCTTT.

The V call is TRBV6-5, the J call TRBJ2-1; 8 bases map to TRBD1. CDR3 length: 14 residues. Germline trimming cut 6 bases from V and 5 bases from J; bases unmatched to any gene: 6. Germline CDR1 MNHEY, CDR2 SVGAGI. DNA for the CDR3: TGTGCCAGCAGCGCTAGGACAGGGAACAATGAGCAGTTCTTC. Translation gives CASSARTGNNEQFF.

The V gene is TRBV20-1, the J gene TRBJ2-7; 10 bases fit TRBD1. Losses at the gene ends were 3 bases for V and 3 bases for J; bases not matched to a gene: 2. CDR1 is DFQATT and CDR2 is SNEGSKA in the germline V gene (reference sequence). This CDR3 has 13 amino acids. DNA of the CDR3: TGCAGTGCTAGTGGGACAGGGGACTACGAGCAGTACTTC. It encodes CSASGTGDYEQYF.